The 29 T cell receptor beta chains presented below share a single source sample, sequenced in a study of T cell responses to AZD1222 COVID-19 vaccine. TCRdb's copy holds only in-frame clones and misses some; the assay was immunoSEQ multiplex PCR. The data hold about 120,000 clones, with 87% observed a single time. The sequencing used peripheral blood, collected 28 days after the second AZD1222 dose. These receptors all stem from an adult who received the AZD1222 COVID-19 vaccine.

The chain links TRBV15 to TRBJ1-2; 9 bases map to TRBD1. After removal of 1 base from V and 4 bases from J, the junction contained 4 bases not matched to a gene. The CDR3 runs 15 residues. The V gene's germline CDR1 is LNHNV and CDR2 YYDKDF (reference sequence). CDR3 coding DNA: TGTGCCACCAGCAGAGCCGGGACAGGGAGCTATGGCTACACCTTC. This codes for CATSRAGTGSYGYTF.

The chain joins TRBV7-9 to TRBJ2-3; no clear D. CDR1 is SEHNR, CDR2 FQNEAQ, per germline (reference sequence). V was clipped by 2 bases and J by 5 bases, with 11 bases between them. The CDR3 loop spans 14 amino acids. The CDR3 coding sequence is TGTGCCAGCAGCTTAACGACTTTTGAAGATACGCAGTATTTT. Its protein product is CASSLTTFEDTQYF.

V and J are TRBV5-1 and TRBJ1-5; perhaps TRBD1 as D (5 bases). This CDR3 is built from 14 residues. Germline V gene lookup returns CDR1 SGHRS and CDR2 YFSETQ. The V and J ends lost 4 bases and 7 bases respectively, with 15 bases between them. CDR3 protein: CASSPMVGDQPQHF. CDR3 nucleotides: TGCGCCAGCAGCCCTATGGTGGGGGACCAGCCCCAGCATTTT.

The rearrangement uses TRBV15 and TRBJ1-1; a weak D match, TRBD1 (6 bases). V dropped 2 bases and J dropped 10 bases, with 23 bases sitting between them. This CDR3 region has 16 residues. The germline gives CDR1 LNHNV, CDR2 YYDKDF (reference sequence). CDR3 residues: CATSRPPRGRGAAAFF. DNA of the CDR3: TGTGCCACCAGCAGACCCCCGAGGGGGAGGGGGGCGGCAGCTTTCTTT.

The V gene is TRBV19, the J gene TRBJ1-4; 11 nucleotides agree with TRBD1. Trimming took 11 bases from V and 0 from J; bases not matched to a gene: 8. Germline V lookup: CDR1 LNHDA, CDR2 SQIVND (reference sequence). The CDR3 is 16 residues long. The CDR3 nucleotides are TGTGCCTCATCCGGACAGGGGGCTACAACTAATGAAAAACTGTTTTTT. Its protein is CASSGQGATTNEKLFF.

The chain joins TRBV24-1 to TRBJ2-1; 12 nucleotides match TRBD2. Germline V gene sequence: CDR1 KGHDR, CDR2 SFDVKD. The CDR3 length is 16 residues. With V trimmed by 3 bases and J by 6 bases, 5 bases remained unmatched. CDR3 DNA sequence: TGTGCCACCAGTGATGCTAGCGGGGGGGTCCTCAATGAGCAGTTCTTC. Translated: CATSDASGGVLNEQFF.

The chain couples TRBV29-1 to TRBJ2-7, with TRBD1 matching over 9 bases. Losses at the gene ends were 7 bases for V and 1 base for J; bases not matched to a gene: 8. The germline CDR1 and CDR2 sequences are SQVTM and ANQGSEA. The CDR3 has 14 residues. CDR3 loop: CSAQPGQGSYEQYF. The DNA for the CDR3 is TGCAGCGCCCAACCGGGACAGGGTTCCTACGAGCAGTACTTC.

The rearrangement links TRBV18 to TRBJ2-7, with TRBD1 matching over 7 bases. The CDR3 is made up of 15 amino acids. Losses at the gene ends were 0 bases for V and 4 bases for J; bases not matched to a gene: 6. CDR1 is KGHSH, CDR2 LQKENI, per germline. The CDR3 region is CASSPPGRQGYEQYF. Written as DNA, the CDR3 is TGTGCCAGCTCACCACCGGGGAGACAGGGATACGAGCAGTACTTC.

This chain connects TRBV5-1 to TRBJ2-3; tentative D call: TRBD2 (6 bases). CDR1 is SGHRS and CDR2 is YFSETQ in the germline V gene. The CDR3 spans 13 residues. Trimming took off 6 bases at V and 3 bases at J, with 11 bases between the two ends. The CDR3 nucleotides read TGCGCCAGCACCCCTGGGGGGACAGATACGCAGTATTTT. Its protein product is CASTPGGTDTQYF.

The rearrangement links TRBV19 to TRBJ2-2, with D perhaps given as TRBD1 or TRBD2 (6 bases each). This CDR3 region has 14 residues. Germline CDR1 reads LNHDA; CDR2 reads SQIVND (reference sequence). V lost 6 bases and J lost 2, with 10 bases in between. CDR3 nucleotide sequence: TGTGCCAGTAGCTGGGGGGCAAACACCGGGGAGCTGTTTTTT. It translates to CASSWGANTGELFF.

The chain is built from TRBV7-2 and TRBJ2-2, with D unclear. Germline assignment: CDR1 SGHTA and CDR2 FQGNSA. V shed 2 bases and J shed 4 bases, with 11 bases lying between them. This CDR3 is 15 amino acids long. This CDR3 is CASSLTITGTGELFF. CDR3 DNA: TGTGCCAGCAGCTTAACTATCACCGGCACCGGGGAGCTGTTTTTT.

The rearrangement links TRBV5-1 to TRBJ2-5, with 13 bases that match TRBD2. The CDR3 has 17 amino acids. V trimming: 3 bases; J trimming: 2 bases; junction bases outside the gene matches: 7. In germline, CDR1 is SGHRS, CDR2 YFSETQ. Written as DNA, the CDR3 is TGCGCCAGCAGCTATGGACTAGCGGGGGACCGACAAGAGACCCAGTACTTC. Amino acid sequence: CASSYGLAGDRQETQYF.

The J gene is TRBJ1-1, the V gene TRBV19; 7 bases are shared with TRBD1. Germline V gene sequence: CDR1 LNHDA, CDR2 SQIVND (reference sequence). V lost 4 bases to trimming and J lost 4 bases; unmatched junction nucleotides: 6. The CDR3 runs 14 residues. The CDR3 DNA reads as TGTGCCAGTAGTACCCAGGGGGGGGGCACTGAAGCTTTCTTT. It translates to CASSTQGGGTEAFF.

This clone has only one observation. This chain connects TRBV18 to TRBJ2-7, with D possibly TRBD1 on 5 matching bases. CDR3 length equals 19 residues. Germline lookup yields CDR1 KGHSH and CDR2 LQKENI. Trimming shortened V by 5 bases and J by 0 bases, and 26 bases separated the two germline ends. CDR3 protein: CASSKLDTHSMSSSYEQYF. The DNA for the CDR3 is TGTGCCAGCTCAAAATTGGACACCCACTCCATGTCCAGCTCCTACGAGCAGTACTTC.

This chain links TRBV3-1 (or the pseudogene TRBV3-2) with TRBJ1-6; no firm D call. Germline V gene data show CDR1 as LGHDT and CDR2 as YNNKEL (reference sequence). The V and J ends lost 3 bases and 9 bases respectively, with 9 bases between them. This CDR3 is 13 amino acids long. As DNA, the CDR3 is TGTGCCAGCAGCCAGAAGGTTGGTTCACCCCTCCACTTT. It translates to CASSQKVGSPLHF.

Regarding this clone: This sample includes further DNA sequences coding for the same CDR3. This chain connects TRBV3-1 (or the pseudogene TRBV3-2) to TRBJ1-5, with a weak D call TRBD1 (6 bases). Looked up from germline, CDR1 is LGHDT and CDR2 is YNNKEL (reference sequence). Trimming took 0 bases from V and 2 from J, leaving 11 bases between them. CDR3 length equals 16 residues. The CDR3 sequence is CASSQDSRGGNQPQHF. The CDR3 bases are TGTGCCAGCAGCCAAGATAGCAGGGGAGGCAATCAGCCCCAGCATTTT.

The CDR3 DNA follows: TGCAGTGCTAGTAACCGGGACGGCAGAAATTCACCCCTCCACTTT. This encodes CSASNRDGRNSPLHF. V and J are TRBV20-1 and TRBJ1-6; the D gene is possibly TRBD1 (5 bases). Trimming pared 3 bases from V and 7 bases from J, leaving 16 bases between. There are 15 residues in the CDR3. CDR1 is DFQATT and CDR2 is SNEGSKA in the germline V gene (reference sequence).

The chain carries TRBV19 and TRBJ1-2; D perhaps matches TRBD1 (5 bases). Trimming left V 6 bases short and J 2 bases short, with 22 bases between. The CDR3 extends over 17 amino acids. In germline, CDR1 is LNHDA, CDR2 SQIVND (reference sequence). CDR3 loop: CASRIYGGGRQNYGYTF. CDR3 DNA: TGTGCCAGTAGAATATACGGGGGTGGCAGGCAGAACTATGGCTACACCTTC.

The chain joins TRBV2 to TRBJ1-4; no firm D call. Trimming removed 7 bases at V and 12 bases at J, with 21 bases between. Per germline, CDR1 SNHLY and CDR2 FYNNEI. The CDR3 runs 14 residues. This chain's CDR3 is CASISQVVGNELFF. CDR3 bases: TGTGCCAGCATTAGCCAGGTTGTCGGAAACGAACTGTTTTTT. Complete variable domain (other parts from reference TRBV2 and TRBJ1-4): EPEVTQTPSHQVTQMGQEVILRCVPISNHLYFYWYRQILGQKVEFLVSFYNNEISEKSEIFDDQFSVERPDGSNFTLKIRSTKLEDSAMYFCASISQVVGNELFFGSGTQLSVL.

In DNA form, the CDR3 reads TGTGCCAGCAGCTTATCGCCTACCCAAGAGACCCAGTACTTC. As protein: CASSLSPTQETQYF. V gene TRBV7-2 combines with J gene TRBJ2-5, with D unclear. V lost 2 bases, J lost 1 base, and 8 bases lay in between. CDR1 is SGHTA, CDR2 FQGNSA, per germline. The CDR3 totals 14 residues.

The rearrangement joins TRBV7-2 to TRBJ2-5, with D perhaps matching TRBD1 (6 bases). CDR1 is SGHTA, CDR2 FQGNSA, per germline. This CDR3 has 17 residues. The germline V and J ends were trimmed by 5 bases and 2 bases, with 21 bases remaining between them. The CDR3 bases are TGTGCCAGCAGCCTAAACCCACAGGGAGTCGGTCAAGAGACCCAGTACTTC. Translating it yields CASSLNPQGVGQETQYF.

This clone was observed a single time. V gene TRBV18 combines with J gene TRBJ2-7; D is perhaps TRBD1 or TRBD2 (5 bases each). The CDR3 sequence is 16 residues long. Germline CDR1 reads KGHSH; CDR2 reads LQKENI. The V end lost 5 bases, the J end lost 0 bases, and 17 bases lay between the germline ends. The CDR3 spells CASSNRGTLSSYEQYF. CDR3 sequence (DNA): TGTGCCAGCTCAAATAGAGGGACGTTAAGCTCCTACGAGCAGTACTTC.

The genes are TRBV29-1 and TRBJ1-1; TRBD1 is a possible D gene (6 bases). Germline V gives CDR1 SQVTM, CDR2 ANQGSEA. The CDR3 extends over 13 amino acids. V was clipped by 7 bases and J by 1 base, with 13 bases between them. CDR3 protein: CSAAQGSNTEAFF. The CDR3 nucleotides read TGCAGCGCGGCACAGGGTTCGAACACTGAAGCTTTCTTT. The full variable domain, in which reference TRBV29-1 and TRBJ1-1 provide the parts outside the CDR3, is SAVISQKPSRDICQRGTSLTIQCQVDSQVTMMFWYRQQPGQSLTLIATANQGSEATYESGFVIDKFPISRPNLTFSTLTVSNMSPEDSSIYLCSAAQGSNTEAFFGQGTRLTVV.

This sequence joins TRBV27 and TRBJ1-5, with D maybe TRBD1 (5 bases). V was cut by 0 bases and J by 6 bases, with 15 bases left in between. Germline assignment: CDR1 MNHEY and CDR2 SMNVEV (reference sequence). The CDR3 runs 16 residues. The CDR3 DNA reads TGTGCCAGCAGTTTATCGATCAGGGTCTATTTTCAGCCCCAGCATTTT. It translates to CASSLSIRVYFQPQHF.

The chain joins TRBV5-1 to TRBJ1-2; no definite D call. The CDR3 is made up of 15 amino acids. The germline V gene has CDR1 SGHRS and CDR2 YFSETQ. V lost 0 bases to trimming and J lost 4 bases, with 13 bases between them. The CDR3 DNA sequence: TGCGCCAGCAGCTTGGCCCGCGGGCGCGCCTATGGCTACACCTTC. Protein product: CASSLARGRAYGYTF.

The chain has TRBV9 and TRBJ2-1; D is unclear. With 2 bases removed from V and 4 bases from J, the gap between germline ends came to 4 bases. Germline-derived CDR1 and CDR2 are SGDLS and YYNGEE. This CDR3 has 12 amino acids. This CDR3 reads CASSVAYNEQFF. The CDR3 region has the DNA TGTGCCAGCAGCGTCGCATACAATGAGCAGTTCTTC.

This sequence joins TRBV7-2 and TRBJ1-3, with D uncertain. The CDR3 is 16 amino acids. Per germline, CDR1 SGHTA and CDR2 FQGNSA. Trimming took off 1 base at V and 2 bases at J, with 12 bases between the two ends. The CDR3 loop reads CASSLGPIGTGNTIYF. As DNA, the CDR3 is TGTGCCAGCAGCTTAGGTCCCATCGGGACTGGAAACACCATATATTTT.

CDR3 protein: CASSSLGGSKAFF. The DNA for the CDR3 is TGTGCCAGCAGCTCCCTAGGGGGTAGTAAAGCTTTCTTT. V usage is TRBV6-5 and J usage is TRBJ1-1, with a tentative D call TRBD1 (6 bases). Germline lookup yields CDR1 MNHEY and CDR2 SVGAGI. CDR3 size: 13 residues. Trimming shortened V by 6 bases and J by 9 bases, and 17 bases separated the two germline ends.

This chain connects TRBV4-3 to TRBJ2-5; no definite D call. Germline CDR1 LGHNA, CDR2 YSLEER. The V end was cut by 4 bases, the J end by 2 bases, with 14 bases between. The CDR3 sequence is 15 residues long. CDR3: CASSPGLRHQETQYF. The CDR3 nucleotides read TGCGCCAGCAGCCCTGGATTGAGGCATCAAGAGACCCAGTACTTC.